Listed below are T cell receptor beta chains from one sample, sequenced in a study of T cell repertoires in cytomegalovirus infection. TCRdb re-called the reads with MiXCR, one entry per CDR3 protein. The sample has approximately 73,000 distinct CDR3 sequences, around 42% seen once; the top ten hold 85% to 95%. These receptors' targets are unknown. This material consisted of CD8+ T cells from cultured PBMCs, taken from culture after CMV antigen stimulation. The source of these receptors is a human donor in good health (CMV status not recorded). Some clones in this sample may be carry-over from other donors' samples. Both conserved end residues are part of each CDR3. A D gene is named only where the DNA matches it firmly. Size tells how often a clone was seen (once, few, many) or the class of an expanded clone, and some rows leave it out.

clone_size d_call j_call v_call cdr3_nt cdr3_aa
NA TRBD2 TRBJ2-3 TRBV4-1 TGCGCCAGCAGCCAAACTACTAGCGGGAGTGATACGCAGTATTTT CASSQTTSGSDTQYF
few NA TRBJ2-5 TRBV7-8 TGTGCCAGCAGCTTAGGAAGACGGAGCCGGGAGACCCAGTACTTC CASSLGRRSRETQYF
few NA TRBJ1-4 TRBV7-6 TGTGCCAGCAGCCTCTCGACGGGGGGCCGCGGAAAACTGTTTTTT CASSLSTGGRGKLFF
few NA TRBJ2-5 TRBV7-6 TGTGCCAGCAGCCCCATCTTAAATACGATCCAAGAGACCCAGTACTTC CASSPILNTIQETQYF
few NA TRBJ2-7 TRBV2 TGTGCCAGCAGGCCCGGCCTTGCCCCTGGTGAGCAGTACTTC CASRPGLAPGEQYF
NA NA TRBJ1-1 TRBV11-3 TGTGCCAGCAGCTTTGGAACGACCGCAGAAGCTTTCTTT CASSFGTTAEAFF
NA NA TRBJ2-1 TRBV6-1 TGTGCCAGCAGTTCCCCAGGACAGTACAATGAGCAGTTCTTC CASSSPGQYNEQFF
few TRBD1 TRBJ1-1 TRBV4-1 TGCGCCAGCAGCCAAGAACAGGGGTACACTGAAGCTTTCTTT CASSQEQGYTEAFF
few NA TRBJ1-2 TRBV10-3 TGTGCCATCAGTGAGTCGGGGGCCAGGGATGGCTACACCTTC CAISESGARDGYTF
many TRBD2 TRBJ2-1 TRBV4-1 TGCGCCAGCAGCCAAGAGGGCCGGGGGGGCCTAGATGAGCAGTTCTTC CASSQEGRGGLDEQFF
NA NA TRBJ1-2 TRBV29-1 TGCAGCGGGGGGGCTGGGTATGGCTACACCTTC CSGGAGYGYTF
few NA TRBJ2-1 TRBV12-3/TRBV12-4 TGTGCCAGCACCCTAGGGAGGAATGAGCAGTTCTTC CASTLGRNEQFF
few NA TRBJ2-7 TRBV7-2 TGTGCCAGCAGTCGTGGGATGGGGCGCGAGCAGTACTTC CASSRGMGREQYF
NA NA TRBJ2-7 TRBV12-3/TRBV12-4 TGTGCCAGCAGGCCGCGTGGGGCAGCGTCCGACGAGCAGTACTTC CASRPRGAASDEQYF
few NA TRBJ1-1 TRBV7-9 TGTGCCAGCAGCTCTAACAAAGGGGTGAACACTGAAGCTTTCTTT CASSSNKGVNTEAFF
NA TRBD1 TRBJ2-7 TRBV12-3/TRBV12-4 TGTGCCAGCAGTCTGTATTCCGGGACAGGGGCATCCTACGAGCAGTACTTC CASSLYSGTGASYEQYF
few NA TRBJ2-5 TRBV4-1 TGCGCTAGCAGCCAGTCGGTCGGGGGTTGGGAGACCCAGTACTTC CASSQSVGGWETQYF
NA TRBD1 TRBJ1-2 TRBV4-3 TGCGCCAGCAGCCAAGAACGGGACAGGTTCTATGGCTACACCTTC CASSQERDRFYGYTF
NA NA TRBJ1-5 TRBV4-1 TGCGCCAGCAGCCACGAAGAGTATCAGCCCCAGCATTTT CASSHEEYQPQHF
few NA TRBJ2-3 TRBV7-2 TGTGCCAGCACCGACTGGGACACAGATACGCAGTATTTT CASTDWDTDTQYF
NA TRBD1 TRBJ2-1 TRBV5-1 TGCGCCAGCAGCCCTTCGGGGACAGGGGGCGAGGATGAGCAGTTCTTC CASSPSGTGGEDEQFF
few TRBD1 TRBJ2-2 TRBV6-1 TGTGCCAGCAGTGAAAAAGGAGACAGGGGGTACACCGGGGAGCTGTTTTTT CASSEKGDRGYTGELFF
NA NA TRBJ1-3 TRBV11-2 TGTGCCAGCAGCCCAACCGACCGAACAGACCGCTCTGGAAACACCATATATTTT CASSPTDRTDRSGNTIYF
NA NA TRBJ1-1 TRBV7-6 TGTGCCAGCAGCCCTCAGGGGAGGGAAGCTTTCTTT CASSPQGREAFF
NA TRBD1 TRBJ2-7 TRBV6-6 TGTGCCAGCACCAAGACAGGGGGCTTGGACGAGCAGTACTTC CASTKTGGLDEQYF
few NA TRBJ2-7 TRBV7-6 TGTGCCAGCAGCTACTCCGGGGCGCACTACGAGCAGTACTTC CASSYSGAHYEQYF
few NA TRBJ2-3 TRBV5-1 TGCGCCAGCCTAAGTGAGGGGAGCACAGATACGCAGTATTTT CASLSEGSTDTQYF
NA NA TRBJ1-1 TRBV12-5 TGTGCTAGTGGTTTGGCAGAGAACACTGAAGCTTTCTTT CASGLAENTEAFF
NA NA TRBJ1-5 TRBV12-3/TRBV12-4 TGTGCCAGCAGTTGGACGGGGGGGGACCAGCCCCAGCATTTT CASSWTGGDQPQHF
NA NA TRBJ2-7 TRBV19 TGTGCCAGTAGTGCCATCCCCGGCACCTACGAGCAGTACTTC CASSAIPGTYEQYF
few TRBD2 TRBJ2-3 TRBV27 TGTGCCAGCAGTTACCTAGCGGGGGGATCCACAGATACGCAGTATTTT CASSYLAGGSTDTQYF
NA NA TRBJ1-2 TRBV20-1 TGCAGTGCTAGAGCACCTCCTTGGAGTGCTAACTATGGCTACACCTTC CSARAPPWSANYGYTF
NA NA TRBJ2-5 TRBV5-5 TGTGCCAGCAGCCCGGAACAGGGCCCGCAAGAGACCCAGTACTTC CASSPEQGPQETQYF
NA NA TRBJ2-5 TRBV7-2 TGTGCCAGCACCCCAGGGGGGGGCGTACAAGAGACCCAGTACTTC CASTPGGGVQETQYF
NA TRBD2 TRBJ2-6 TRBV7-8 TGTGCCAGCAGCTACACTCCGGTAGCGGGGGGGAGAGGGGCCAACGTCCTGACTTTC CASSYTPVAGGRGANVLTF
few NA TRBJ2-7 TRBV7-9 TGTGCCAGCAGCCCCGCGGGGGGACAGGCTTTAGACGAGCAGTACTTC CASSPAGGQALDEQYF
NA NA TRBJ2-7 TRBV12-3/TRBV12-4 TGTGCCAGCACCGTCGGAGGCCCCTACGAGCAGTACTTC CASTVGGPYEQYF
once NA TRBJ1-4 TRBV28 TGTGCCAGCAGTTTTGTGAAGGCCCCAACTAATGAAAAACTGTTTTTT CASSFVKAPTNEKLFF
few NA TRBJ2-5 TRBV7-2 TGTGCCAGCAGCCCTTGGATCGAAGAGACCCAGTACTTC CASSPWIEETQYF
few TRBD1 TRBJ1-1 TRBV10-3 TGTGCCATCAGTGATCCGGGACAGATGAACACTGAAGCTTTCTTT CAISDPGQMNTEAFF
NA NA TRBJ1-2 TRBV4-3 TGCGCCAGCAGTGAGGACAGTACTAACTATGGCTACACCTTC CASSEDSTNYGYTF
many TRBD1 TRBJ2-5 TRBV5-1 TGCGCCAGCAGCCCGGGACAGGGAGACCTCGAGACCCAGTACTTC CASSPGQGDLETQYF